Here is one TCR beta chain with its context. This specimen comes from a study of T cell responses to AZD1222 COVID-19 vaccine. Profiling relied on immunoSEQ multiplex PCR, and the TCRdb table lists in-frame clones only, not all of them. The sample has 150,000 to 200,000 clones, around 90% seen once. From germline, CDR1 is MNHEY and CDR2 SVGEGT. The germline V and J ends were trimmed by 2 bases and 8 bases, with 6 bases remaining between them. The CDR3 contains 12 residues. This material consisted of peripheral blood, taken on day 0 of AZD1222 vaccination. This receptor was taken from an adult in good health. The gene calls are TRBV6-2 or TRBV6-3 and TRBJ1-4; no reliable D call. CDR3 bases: TGTGCCAGCAGTTACCTAGGCGAAAAACTGTTTTTT. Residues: CASSYLGEKLFF.